These 24 T cell receptor beta chains share one sample of origin, sequenced in a study of T cell repertoires in cytomegalovirus infection. MiXCR was run by TCRdb on the reads, yielding one entry per CDR3 protein. The sample consists of some 680,000 distinct CDR3 sequences, 35% to 45% of them appearing once. Source material: PBMCs. The receptor source for this set is a human donor in good health (CMV status not recorded). Some clones in this sample may be carry-over from other donors' samples.

The chain has TRBV7-2 and TRBJ2-7; D remains unclear. With 2 bases removed from V and 3 bases from J, the gap between germline ends came to 11 bases. This CDR3 contains 14 residues. The germline CDR1 and CDR2 sequences are SGHTA and FQGNSA. CDR3 coding DNA: TGTGCCAGCAGCTTACCCGCACCTCGCTACGAGCAGTACTTC. Translating it yields CASSLPAPRYEQYF.

J is TRBJ1-2 and V is TRBV10-3, with 8 bases lining up with TRBD1. Unmatched junction bases numbered 8, after V lost 9 bases and J lost 2 bases. The CDR3 length is 14 residues. Germline V gives CDR1 ENHRY, CDR2 SYGVKD. The CDR3 here is CAITSTGVNYGYTF. Written as DNA, the CDR3 is TGTGCCATTACGTCGACAGGGGTAAACTATGGCTACACCTTC.

V and J are TRBV3-1 and TRBJ1-5; no clear D. From germline, CDR1 is LGHDT and CDR2 YNNKEL (reference sequence). V was shortened by 5 bases and J by 2 bases, with 16 bases between the two germline ends. This CDR3 has 16 residues. CDR3 nucleotides: TGTGCCAGCAGCTCGCGTGGCATGGATGGCAATCAGCCCCAGCATTTT. It yields the protein CASSSRGMDGNQPQHF.

A note on this clonotype: As the CDR3 is not closed by the conserved phenylalanine or tryptophan, this likely results from a read error. The limits of the CDR3 on the DNA are not certain, so only TCRdb's listed CDR3 is given. The J gene is TRBJ2-7, the V gene TRBV6-1; the listed D gene, TRBD1, was not tested against the DNA. Both ends counted, the CDR3 spans 14 residues. Looked up from germline, CDR1 is MNHNS and CDR2 is SASEGT. CDR3 in amino acids: CASLSVGQAFTARL.

This clonotype was seen a handful of times. The chain couples TRBV7-9 to TRBJ2-1; possible D gene TRBD1, 6 bases. Trimming removed 4 bases at V and 3 bases at J, with 40 bases between. CDR1 is SEHNR, CDR2 FQNEAQ, per germline (reference sequence). CDR3 length: 24 amino acids. The CDR3 sequence: CASSSITGTSQPASIWILYNEQFF. The CDR3 DNA reads TGTGCCAGCAGCTCTATCACCGGGACATCCCAGCCGGCCAGCATTTGGATCCTCTACAATGAGCAGTTCTTC.

This clonotype was detected once. A read error may account for a junction end that differs from germline. The chain links TRBV7-9 to TRBJ2-5; a possible D gene is TRBD2 (6 bases). CDR3 length: 14 amino acids. Germline CDR1 reads SEHNR; CDR2 reads FQNEAQ (reference sequence). The CDR3 loop is CASSLRGSGETQHF. CDR3 sequence (DNA): TGTGCCAGCAGCTTACGGGGGTCCGGGGAGACCCAGCACTTC.

This clonotype was found many times. This chain joins TRBV14 and TRBJ2-1; D uncertain. The germline CDR1 and CDR2 sequences are SGHDN and FVKESK. The CDR3 runs to 15 residues. V dropped 2 bases and J dropped 1 base, with 9 bases sitting between them. CDR3 loop: CASSQRKVSYNEQFF. CDR3 DNA sequence: TGTGCCAGCAGCCAAAGAAAGGTATCCTACAATGAGCAGTTCTTC.

This clonotype was picked up a small number of times. The chain combines TRBV12-3 or TRBV12-4 with TRBJ2-1; 12 nucleotides align to TRBD2. The CDR3 is made up of 15 amino acids. V trimming: 6 bases; J trimming: 4 bases; junction bases outside the gene matches: 4. CDR3 protein: CASRQTSGGYNEQFF. CDR3 nucleotides: TGTGCCAGCAGACAGACTAGCGGGGGATACAATGAGCAGTTCTTC.

This chain joins TRBV20-1 and TRBJ1-2; D gene uncertain. The CDR3 extends over 11 amino acids. V was pared by 1 base and J by 6 bases, with 6 bases between. The germline V gene has CDR1 DFQATT and CDR2 SNEGSKA (reference sequence). The CDR3 region is CSARGDHGYTF. In DNA form, the CDR3 reads TGCAGTGCTAGAGGGGATCATGGCTACACCTTC.

This clonotype was detected only a few times. The V and J genes are TRBV11-3 and TRBJ1-6; perhaps TRBD1 as D (5 bases). V dropped 5 bases and J dropped 10 bases, with 21 bases sitting between them. The germline V gene encodes CDR1 SGHNT and CDR2 YENEEA. CDR3 length equals 16 residues. This CDR3 reads CASSPVRQGIGSPLHF. Written as DNA, the CDR3 is TGTGCCAGCAGCCCAGTAAGGCAGGGAATAGGATCACCCCTCCACTTT.

This clonotype was seen a single time. The gene calls are TRBV28 and TRBJ2-1; 8 bases line up with TRBD2. The CDR3 contains 19 residues. CDR1 is MDHEN, CDR2 SYDVKM, per germline. J lost 0 bases, V lost 2 bases, and 12 bases had no gene match. CDR3 residues: CASSLEEGPGLVSYNEQFF. The CDR3 nucleotides are TGTGCCAGCAGTTTAGAGGAGGGCCCGGGACTAGTCTCCTACAATGAGCAGTTCTTC.

At least ten counts were recorded for this clonotype. V is TRBV7-8 and J is TRBJ2-5; 7 bases are a match to TRBD2. This CDR3 is built from 13 residues. Germline values: CDR1 SGHVS, CDR2 FQNEAQ. Trimming removed 1 base from V and 5 bases from J; junction bases left unmatched: 1. CDR3 amino acids: CASSLELAETQYF. Here the CDR3 DNA reads TGTGCCAGCAGCTTAGAACTAGCGGAGACCCAGTACTTC.

This chain uses TRBV5-1 with TRBJ1-4, with 10 bases fitting TRBD1. This CDR3 has 16 amino acids. The germline CDR1 and CDR2 sequences are SGHRS and YFSETQ. The trim removed 3 bases at V and 7 bases at J, leaving 9 bases unmatched. The CDR3 loop reads CASSSGQGGFGEKLFF. DNA of the CDR3: TGCGCCAGCAGCTCCGGACAGGGGGGCTTTGGTGAAAAACTGTTTTTT.

The gene calls are TRBV28 and TRBJ1-2; possibly TRBD1 for D (6 bases). Trimming pared 5 bases from V and 4 bases from J, leaving 14 bases between. This CDR3 comprises 14 residues. Germline-derived CDR1 and CDR2 are MDHEN and SYDVKM. The CDR3 protein is CASSAGGAFYGYTF. In DNA, the CDR3 is TGTGCCAGCAGTGCGGGGGGGGCCTTCTATGGCTACACCTTC.

In its sample, this clonotype was seen a few times. J is TRBJ2-1 and V is TRBV7-8, with 9 nucleotides matching TRBD2. After removal of 4 bases from V and 9 bases from J, the junction contained 4 bases not matched to a gene. CDR1 and CDR2 from the germline V gene are SGHVS and FQNEAQ. CDR3 length: 13 amino acids. The CDR3 is CASSSLSGSEQFF. Written as DNA, the CDR3 is TGTGCCAGCAGCTCCCTTAGCGGGAGTGAGCAGTTCTTC.

This chain joins TRBV2 and TRBJ1-1; D unresolved. The V and J ends lost 11 bases and 0 bases respectively, with 7 bases between them. The germline V gene encodes CDR1 SNHLY and CDR2 FYNNEI. The CDR3 is 11 residues long. This chain's CDR3 is CARLLNTEAFF. CDR3 nucleotides: TGTGCCCGCCTCCTGAACACTGAAGCTTTCTTT.

The sample holds a few counts of this clonotype. This chain links TRBV12-3 or TRBV12-4 with TRBJ2-7; 7 bases fit TRBD1. V was clipped by 7 bases and J by 2 bases; unmatched bases: 11. The CDR3 sequence is 15 residues long. In DNA, the CDR3 is TGTGCCAGCACCCTAATCGGGACAGCGACCTACGAGCAGTACTTC. Protein product: CASTLIGTATYEQYF.

The rearrangement joins TRBV5-1 to TRBJ2-7; 8 bases line up with TRBD2. The CDR3 loop spans 17 amino acids. The V and J ends lost 4 bases and 3 bases, in that order; junction bases with no gene match: 15. The V gene's germline CDR1 is SGHRS and CDR2 YFSETQ. The CDR3: CASSPDGRSAGGYEQYF. DNA for the CDR3: TGCGCCAGCAGCCCGGATGGTAGAAGCGCGGGAGGCTACGAGCAGTACTTC.

With regard to this clonotype: An end of the junction differs from the germline gene, which may be a read error. The chain carries TRBV5-6 and TRBJ1-1; TRBD1 might be the D (5 bases). CDR3 length: 13 residues. The germline CDR1 and CDR2 sequences are SGHDT and YYEEEE. The CDR3 coding sequence is TGTGCCAGCAGCCAGGGTAGAAACATTGAAGCTTTCTTT. Its translation is CASSQGRNIEAFF. The full variable domain, completed using reference TRBV5-6 and TRBJ1-1, is DAGVTQSPTHLIKTRGQQVTLRCSPKSGHDTVSWYQQALGQGPQFIFQYYEEEERQRGNFPDRFSGHQFPNYSSELNVNALLLGDSALYLCASSQGRNIEAFFGQGTRLTVV.

The chain has TRBV19 and TRBJ2-3; possibly TRBD2 for D (7 bases). Germline V CDR1 and CDR2: LNHDA, SQIVND (reference sequence). The CDR3 consists of 17 residues. Deletions cut 1 base from V and 6 bases from J, with 20 bases between. In nucleotides, the CDR3 is TGTGCCAGTAGTATAGGAGCGGGTGGGGGGGCATTGGATACGCAGTATTTT. This sequence encodes CASSIGAGGGALDTQYF.

This clonotype was detected a few times. The chain combines TRBV12-3 or TRBV12-4 with TRBJ2-1; D gene uncertain. The CDR3 is made up of 14 amino acids. The V end was cut by 5 bases, the J end by 4 bases, with 12 bases between. This CDR3 reads CASSTQAEYNEQFF. The CDR3 coding sequence is TGTGCCAGCAGTACTCAGGCCGAATACAATGAGCAGTTCTTC.

Comments on this clonotype: A much larger clone sits a single nucleotide away, making a read error possible. The rearrangement uses TRBV7-2 and TRBJ2-3, with D unclear. The V gene's germline CDR1 is SGHTA and CDR2 FQGNSA. The CDR3 totals 15 residues. The V end lost 5 bases, the J end lost 1 base, and 13 bases lay between the germline ends. The CDR3 loop is CASSPIWTGTDTQYF. As DNA, the CDR3 is TGTGCCAGCAGCCCGATATGGACGGGCACAGATACGCAGTATTTT.

This clonotype was recorded a few times. This chain connects TRBV4-1 to TRBJ2-4; 12 positions agree with TRBD1. The germline V gene has CDR1 MGHRA and CDR2 YSYEKL. The ends lost 0 bases at V and 0 bases at J; junction bases unmatched: 6. The CDR3 runs to 19 residues. The CDR3 DNA reads TGCGCCAGCAGCCAAGAGCCGGGACAGGGGGCGGCAGCCAAAAACATTCAGTACTTC. It is translated as CASSQEPGQGAAAKNIQYF.

The V and J genes are TRBV11-3 and TRBJ2-1; unclear D gene. Looked up from germline, CDR1 is SGHNT and CDR2 is YENEEA. V gave up 4 bases and J gave up 0 bases, with 16 bases separating them. The CDR3 extends over 17 amino acids. The CDR3 DNA reads TGTGCCAGCAGCTCCGGACGGACGACCAGCTCCTACAATGAGCAGTTCTTC. This sequence encodes CASSSGRTTSSYNEQFF. Full variable domain (missing parts from reference TRBV11-3 and TRBJ2-1): EAGVVQSPRYKIIEKKQPVAFWCNPISGHNTLYWYLQNLGQGPELLIRYENEEAVDDSQLPKDRFSAERLKGVDSTLKIQPAELGDSAVYLCASSSGRTTSSYNEQFFGPGTRLTVL.